This T cell receptor (beta chain) was documented in a study of T-cell memory formation after mild COVID-19. A single record per CDR3 protein comes from TCRdb applying MiXCR to the 5' RACE reads. The sample records 270,000 or so distinct CDR3 sequences, 15% to 20% being singletons. CDR3 length equals 12 residues. Trimming shortened V by 8 bases and J by 5 bases, and 10 bases separated the two germline ends. The chain links TRBV12-3 or TRBV12-4 to TRBJ1-5; D is uncertain. Sequencing used PBMCs or a T cell subset sorted from them (not recorded which). The TCR was taken from a man aged 18 to 30 who had mild COVID-19 (a few samples of this study predate the infection). Cell type and time point are not known. In DNA, the CDR3 is TGTGCCAGCGGTGAAAGCGATCAGCCCCAGCATTTT. This translates into CASGESDQPQHF.